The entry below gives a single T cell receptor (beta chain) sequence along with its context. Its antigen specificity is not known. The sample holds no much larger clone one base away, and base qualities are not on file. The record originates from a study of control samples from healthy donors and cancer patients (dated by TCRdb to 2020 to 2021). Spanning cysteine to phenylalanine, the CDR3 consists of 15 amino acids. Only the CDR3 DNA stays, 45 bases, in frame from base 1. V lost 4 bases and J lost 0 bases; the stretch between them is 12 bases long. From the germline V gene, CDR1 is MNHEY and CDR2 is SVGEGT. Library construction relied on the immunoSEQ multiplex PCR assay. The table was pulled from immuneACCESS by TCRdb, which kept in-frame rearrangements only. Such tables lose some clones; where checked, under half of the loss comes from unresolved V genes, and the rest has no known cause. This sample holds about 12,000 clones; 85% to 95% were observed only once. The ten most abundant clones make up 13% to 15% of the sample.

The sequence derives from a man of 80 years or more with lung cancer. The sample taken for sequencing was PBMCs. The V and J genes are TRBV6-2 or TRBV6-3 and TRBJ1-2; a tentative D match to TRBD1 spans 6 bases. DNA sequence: TGTGCCAGCAGTTTTTCCGGGACACCTAACTATGGCTACACCTTC. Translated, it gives CASSFSGTPNYGYTF.